These T cell receptor beta chains were read from a single sample in a study of human T cells and chemical hapten exposure. TCRdb fed the RACE reads into MiXCR, producing one record per CDR3 protein. The table includes tens of thousands of distinct CDR3 sequences, approximately 3.5% detected once. The sequencing here drew on whole blood, taken in connection with sensitization to the hapten diphenylcyclopropenone (DPC). These receptors were obtained from a man aged 35 to 55 with alopecia areata. Some clones in this sample may be carry-over from other donors' samples. Both conserved end residues are part of each CDR3. D genes are given only for firm matches. The listing skips clone size in some rows; elsewhere it reads once, few, many or a size class.

DNA: TGTGCCAGCAGCTTGGACGAGACAGGGCGGGAGACCCAGTACTTC
CDR3: CASSLDETGRETQYF
size: NA
J: TRBJ2-5
V: TRBV5-6
D: TRBD1

DNA: TGTGCCAGTAGTTGGGGCCACTACGAGCAGTACTTC
CDR3: CASSWGHYEQYF
size: many
J: TRBJ2-7
V: TRBV19
D: NA

DNA: TGTGCCAGCAGTTACGGGCTGGCCAGGGCAATCCACGAGCAGTACTTC
CDR3: CASSYGLARAIHEQYF
size: many
J: TRBJ2-7
V: TRBV6-6
D: NA

DNA: TGTGCCAGCAGCTTCACCGGGACAGAAAATGAAAAACTGTTTTTT
CDR3: CASSFTGTENEKLFF
size: many
J: TRBJ1-4
V: TRBV7-9
D: TRBD1

DNA: TGTGCCAGCTCACCGGGACTAGCGGGCCCTGGAGGGGAGACCCAGTACTTC
CDR3: CASSPGLAGPGGETQYF
size: many
J: TRBJ2-5
V: TRBV18
D: TRBD2

DNA: TGCGCCAGCAGCCAAGGCGGGGACTACGAGCAGTACTTC
CDR3: CASSQGGDYEQYF
size: many
J: TRBJ2-7
V: TRBV4-1
D: NA

DNA: TGCAGTGCTATCCCGCCGGACAGCACAGGGAACACTGAAGCTTTCTTT
CDR3: CSAIPPDSTGNTEAFF
size: NA
J: TRBJ1-1
V: TRBV20-1
D: NA

DNA: TGCGCCAGCAGTGAATTTGAGGGGGTAGACTATGGCTACACCTTC
CDR3: CASSEFEGVDYGYTF
size: many
J: TRBJ1-2
V: TRBV10-2
D: NA

DNA: TGTGCCAGCAGTTTATCGAGACAGGGATCCGACTATGGCTACACCTTC
CDR3: CASSLSRQGSDYGYTF
size: few
J: TRBJ1-2
V: TRBV28
D: TRBD1

DNA: TGTGCCAGCAGCTTTGGTACAGGGGGTTGGACTGAAGCTTTCTTT
CDR3: CASSFGTGGWTEAFF
size: many
J: TRBJ1-1
V: TRBV5-6
D: TRBD1

DNA: TGCAGCGTAGGGACAGCGATTAACACTGAAGCTTTCTTT
CDR3: CSVGTAINTEAFF
size: many
J: TRBJ1-1
V: TRBV29-1
D: TRBD1

DNA: TGTGCCAGCAGTTACTTCGCACAGGGTCGGGGGAACACTGAAGCTTTCTTT
CDR3: CASSYFAQGRGNTEAFF
size: many
J: TRBJ1-1
V: TRBV6-2/TRBV6-3
D: NA

DNA: TGTGCCAGCAGTGGGACAGGTTCCAACTACGAGCAGTACTTC
CDR3: CASSGTGSNYEQYF
size: many
J: TRBJ2-7
V: TRBV12-3/TRBV12-4
D: TRBD1

DNA: TGTGCCAGCAGCTTATGGCGGCGAAGCGATCAGCCCCAGCATTTT
CDR3: CASSLWRRSDQPQHF
size: NA
J: TRBJ1-5
V: TRBV7-2
D: NA

DNA: TGCGCCAGCAGCCAAGATCTAAGGGCAAACGAGCAGTACTTC
CDR3: CASSQDLRANEQYF
size: many
J: TRBJ2-7
V: TRBV4-3
D: NA

DNA: TGCAGTGCCCGGGGGGCGACTGAAGCTTTCTTT
CDR3: CSARGATEAFF
size: many
J: TRBJ1-1
V: TRBV20-1
D: NA

DNA: TGTGCCAGTAGTATCTCTTCGGACGGGATGCAGCCCCAGCATTTT
CDR3: CASSISSDGMQPQHF
size: few
J: TRBJ1-5
V: TRBV19
D: NA

DNA: TGTGCCAGCAGCCTCTTTCATTCAGATACGCAGTATTTT
CDR3: CASSLFHSDTQYF
size: NA
J: TRBJ2-3
V: TRBV7-2
D: NA

DNA: TGTGCCAGCAGTCCCCGGGACAGGGGGCCCTACGAGCAGTACTTC
CDR3: CASSPRDRGPYEQYF
size: few
J: TRBJ2-7
V: TRBV12-3/TRBV12-4
D: TRBD1

DNA: TGCGCCACCGGGACAGGGAGCCCCTATCCTTATGGCTACACCTTC
CDR3: CATGTGSPYPYGYTF
size: many
J: TRBJ1-2
V: TRBV5-1
D: TRBD1

DNA: TGTGCCAGCAGCTTACAGGACAGCGCTTATAGCAATCAGCCCCAGCATTTT
CDR3: CASSLQDSAYSNQPQHF
size: many
J: TRBJ1-5
V: TRBV7-2
D: NA

DNA: TGCGCCAGCAGCGTCGTAGGGAGCACCGGGGAGCTGTTTTTT
CDR3: CASSVVGSTGELFF
size: many
J: TRBJ2-2
V: TRBV5-1
D: NA

DNA: TGTGCCAGCAGTTCGAGAACAGGGAACACTGAAGCTTTCTTT
CDR3: CASSSRTGNTEAFF
size: NA
J: TRBJ1-1
V: TRBV12-3/TRBV12-4
D: NA

DNA: TGCAGTGCCCCCCGGGGGGGTTATAGCTCCTACAATGAGCAGTTCTTC
CDR3: CSAPRGGYSSYNEQFF
size: many
J: TRBJ2-1
V: TRBV20-1
D: TRBD2

DNA: TGTGCCAGCAGCGTAGCCACGGGAGAGCAGTTCTTC
CDR3: CASSVATGEQFF
size: many
J: TRBJ2-1
V: TRBV9
D: NA

DNA: TGTGCCAGCACCCCGACCTTAACCTACGAGCAGTACTTC
CDR3: CASTPTLTYEQYF
size: many
J: TRBJ2-7
V: TRBV28
D: NA

DNA: TGTGCCAGCAGTGCCCCCGGGACTACCGTCTCCTACGAGCAGTACTTC
CDR3: CASSAPGTTVSYEQYF
size: many
J: TRBJ2-7
V: TRBV12-3/TRBV12-4
D: TRBD2

DNA: TGTGCCAGCAGTGGGGGACATTATAGCAATCAGCCCCAGCATTTT
CDR3: CASSGGHYSNQPQHF
size: few
J: TRBJ1-5
V: TRBV6-1
D: NA

DNA: TGTGCCAGCAGTTTATGGGGGGGGCCGTACAATGAGCAGTTCTTC
CDR3: CASSLWGGPYNEQFF
size: many
J: TRBJ2-1
V: TRBV27
D: NA

DNA: TGTGCCACCAGTGATTTCGGGCATCAGAACACCGGGGAGCTGTTTTTT
CDR3: CATSDFGHQNTGELFF
size: few
J: TRBJ2-2
V: TRBV24-1
D: NA

DNA: TGTGCCAGCAGCACCTTTGACACCACCGGGGAGCTGTTTTTT
CDR3: CASSTFDTTGELFF
size: few
J: TRBJ2-2
V: TRBV2
D: NA

DNA: TGTGCCAGCAGCCCCAGGGGGACTAGCTACAATGAGCAGTTCTTC
CDR3: CASSPRGTSYNEQFF
size: many
J: TRBJ2-1
V: TRBV9
D: NA

DNA: TGTGCCAGCAGCTCTGGACAGGGGGCTAGACAGCCCCAGCATTTT
CDR3: CASSSGQGARQPQHF
size: many
J: TRBJ1-5
V: TRBV27
D: TRBD1

DNA: TGTGCCAGCAGCTTGGAGGGGACTTTGAAGCAGTACTTC
CDR3: CASSLEGTLKQYF
size: few
J: TRBJ2-7
V: TRBV5-4
D: NA

DNA: TGTGCCAGCAGTTTAGAATTAGCGTCTGGGACCCAGTACTTC
CDR3: CASSLELASGTQYF
size: many
J: TRBJ2-5
V: TRBV27
D: NA

DNA: TGTGCCAGCAGTGGGACATCTAATCAGCCCCAGCATTTT
CDR3: CASSGTSNQPQHF
size: NA
J: TRBJ1-5
V: TRBV2
D: NA

DNA: TGTGCCAGCAGTCCACTAGCGGGAACCTCTGGGGCCAACGTCCTGACTTTC
CDR3: CASSPLAGTSGANVLTF
size: many
J: TRBJ2-6
V: TRBV28
D: TRBD2

DNA: TGTGCCAGCAGCTTAGGGGCCCGTGATGAGCAGTTCTTC
CDR3: CASSLGARDEQFF
size: many
J: TRBJ2-1
V: TRBV7-9
D: NA

DNA: TGTGCCAGCAGTGAAGGTAAAGGCAATCAGCCCCAGCATTTT
CDR3: CASSEGKGNQPQHF
size: many
J: TRBJ1-5
V: TRBV2
D: NA

DNA: TGTGCCAGCAGTTCGGTCTCTAGCGGCTACAATGAGCAGTTCTTC
CDR3: CASSSVSSGYNEQFF
size: many
J: TRBJ2-1
V: TRBV12-3/TRBV12-4
D: TRBD2

DNA: TGTGCCAGCAGTCCTGGGGGAAACAATCAGCCCCAGCATTTT
CDR3: CASSPGGNNQPQHF
size: many
J: TRBJ1-5
V: TRBV12-3/TRBV12-4
D: NA

DNA: TGTGCCAGCAGCAGGGACGATCCTAGCTATGGCTACACCTTC
CDR3: CASSRDDPSYGYTF
size: many
J: TRBJ1-2
V: TRBV7-9
D: NA

DNA: TGTGCCAGCAGTTACTCAGGTCTAGGGACGGACCCCTATGGCTACACCTTC
CDR3: CASSYSGLGTDPYGYTF
size: many
J: TRBJ1-2
V: TRBV6-5
D: NA

DNA: TGTGCCAGCAGTTTTACAGGGCCCAAGGGCGAGCAGTACTTC
CDR3: CASSFTGPKGEQYF
size: NA
J: TRBJ2-7
V: TRBV27
D: NA

DNA: TGTGCCAGCAGCTCTAAAAACACCGGGGAGCTGTTTTTT
CDR3: CASSSKNTGELFF
size: many
J: TRBJ2-2
V: TRBV7-9
D: NA

DNA: TGTGCCAGCAGCCCGTTTAGGGGGGGAGGGTTGACCTACGAGCAGTACTTC
CDR3: CASSPFRGGGLTYEQYF
size: many
J: TRBJ2-7
V: TRBV7-9
D: NA

DNA: TGCAGTGCTAGTGCACTAGCGGGAGACACAGATACGCAGTATTTT
CDR3: CSASALAGDTDTQYF
size: many
J: TRBJ2-3
V: TRBV20-1
D: TRBD2

DNA: TGTGCCAGCAGCCCCTTAGGCGCGGACGAGCAGTACTTC
CDR3: CASSPLGADEQYF
size: many
J: TRBJ2-7
V: TRBV28
D: NA

DNA: TGTGCCAGCAGTGACAGGGGGCGGGACTATGGCTACACCTTC
CDR3: CASSDRGRDYGYTF
size: few
J: TRBJ1-2
V: TRBV25-1
D: TRBD1

DNA: TGCGCCAGCAATGGGGGACAGGGGCTCTCTGGGGCCAACGTCCTGACTTTC
CDR3: CASNGGQGLSGANVLTF
size: many
J: TRBJ2-6
V: TRBV5-1
D: TRBD1

DNA: TGTGCCAGCAGGTTACAGTCCGTCACTGAAGCTTTCTTT
CDR3: CASRLQSVTEAFF
size: few
J: TRBJ1-1
V: TRBV11-1
D: NA

DNA: TGTGCCAGCAGCTTAGGAGCTGGGTCTATCTATGGCTACACCTTC
CDR3: CASSLGAGSIYGYTF
size: few
J: TRBJ1-2
V: TRBV7-2
D: NA